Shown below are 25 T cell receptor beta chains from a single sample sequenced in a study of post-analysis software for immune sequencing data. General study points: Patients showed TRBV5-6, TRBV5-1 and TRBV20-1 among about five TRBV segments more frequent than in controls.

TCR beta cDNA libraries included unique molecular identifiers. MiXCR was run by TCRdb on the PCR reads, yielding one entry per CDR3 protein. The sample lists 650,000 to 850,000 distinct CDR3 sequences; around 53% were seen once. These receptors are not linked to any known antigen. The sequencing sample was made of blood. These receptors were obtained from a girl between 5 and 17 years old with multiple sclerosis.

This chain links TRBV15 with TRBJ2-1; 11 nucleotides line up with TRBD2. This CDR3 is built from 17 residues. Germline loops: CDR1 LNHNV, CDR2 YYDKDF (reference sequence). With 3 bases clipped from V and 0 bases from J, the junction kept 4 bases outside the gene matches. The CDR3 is CATSRVAGGSSYNEQFF. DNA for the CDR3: TGTGCCACCAGCAGGGTAGCGGGGGGGAGCTCCTACAATGAGCAGTTCTTC.

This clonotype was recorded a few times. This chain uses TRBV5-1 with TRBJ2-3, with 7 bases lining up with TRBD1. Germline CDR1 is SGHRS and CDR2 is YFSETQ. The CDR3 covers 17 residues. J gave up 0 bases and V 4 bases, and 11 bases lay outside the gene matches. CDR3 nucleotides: TGCGCCAGCAGCCGACAGGGCCCCGATCTGAGCACAGATACGCAGTATTTT. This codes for CASSRQGPDLSTDTQYF.

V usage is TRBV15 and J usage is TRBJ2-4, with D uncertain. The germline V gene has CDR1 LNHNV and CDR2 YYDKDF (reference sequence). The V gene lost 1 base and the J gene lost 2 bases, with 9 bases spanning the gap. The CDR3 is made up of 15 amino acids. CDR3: CATSRAQQPKNIQYF. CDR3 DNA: TGTGCCACCAGCAGAGCGCAGCAGCCCAAAAACATTCAGTACTTC.

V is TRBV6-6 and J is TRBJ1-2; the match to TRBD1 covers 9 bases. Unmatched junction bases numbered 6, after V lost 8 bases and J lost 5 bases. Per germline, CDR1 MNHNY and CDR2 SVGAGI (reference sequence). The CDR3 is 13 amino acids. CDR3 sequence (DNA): TGTGCCAGCCGGGACAGGGTCCGATATGGCTACACCTTC. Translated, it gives CASRDRVRYGYTF.

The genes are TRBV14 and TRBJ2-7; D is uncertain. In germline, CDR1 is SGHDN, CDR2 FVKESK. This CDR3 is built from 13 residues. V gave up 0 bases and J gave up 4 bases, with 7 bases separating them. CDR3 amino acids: CASSQEAEYEQYF. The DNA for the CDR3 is TGTGCCAGCAGCCAAGAGGCCGAATACGAGCAGTACTTC.

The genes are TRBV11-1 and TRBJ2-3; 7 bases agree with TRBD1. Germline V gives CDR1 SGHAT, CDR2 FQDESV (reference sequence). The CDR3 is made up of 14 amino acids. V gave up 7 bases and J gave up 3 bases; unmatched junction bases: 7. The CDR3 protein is CASNPKQGTDTQYF. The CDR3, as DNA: TGTGCCAGCAACCCCAAACAGGGGACAGATACGCAGTATTTT.

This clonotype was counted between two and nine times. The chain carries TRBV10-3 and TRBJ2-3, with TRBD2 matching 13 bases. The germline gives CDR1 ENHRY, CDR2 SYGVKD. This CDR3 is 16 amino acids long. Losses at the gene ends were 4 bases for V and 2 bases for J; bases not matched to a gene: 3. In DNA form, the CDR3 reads TGTGCCATCAGTGGGACTAGCGGGAGACCCACAGATACGCAGTATTTT. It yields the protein CAISGTSGRPTDTQYF.

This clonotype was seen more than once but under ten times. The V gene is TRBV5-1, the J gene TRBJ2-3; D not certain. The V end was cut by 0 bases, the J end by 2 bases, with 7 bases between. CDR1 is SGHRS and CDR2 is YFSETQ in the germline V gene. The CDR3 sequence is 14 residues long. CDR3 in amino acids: CASSLGPPTDTQYF. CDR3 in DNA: TGCGCCAGCAGCTTGGGGCCGCCCACAGATACGCAGTATTTT.

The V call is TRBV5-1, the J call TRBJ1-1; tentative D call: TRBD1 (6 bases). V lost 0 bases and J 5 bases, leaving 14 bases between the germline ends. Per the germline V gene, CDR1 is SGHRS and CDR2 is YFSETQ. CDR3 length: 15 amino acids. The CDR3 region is CASSLASGGWTEAFF. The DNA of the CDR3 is TGCGCCAGCAGCTTGGCCAGTGGGGGCTGGACTGAAGCTTTCTTT. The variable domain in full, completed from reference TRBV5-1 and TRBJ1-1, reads KAGVTQTPRYLIKTRGQQVTLSCSPISGHRSVSWYQQTPGQGLQFLFEYFSETQRNKGNFPGRFSGRQFSNSRSEMNVSTLELGDSALYLCASSLASGGWTEAFFGQGTRLTVV.

The CDR3 sequence: CASSQQPGLSSYEQYF. In DNA, the CDR3 is TGTGCCAGCAGCCAGCAACCGGGACTTAGCTCCTACGAGCAGTACTTC. The genes are TRBV14 and TRBJ2-7; tentative D call: TRBD2 (6 bases). This CDR3 comprises 16 residues. CDR1 is SGHDN and CDR2 is FVKESK in the germline V gene. Trimming took off 3 bases at V and 0 bases at J, with 15 bases between the two ends.

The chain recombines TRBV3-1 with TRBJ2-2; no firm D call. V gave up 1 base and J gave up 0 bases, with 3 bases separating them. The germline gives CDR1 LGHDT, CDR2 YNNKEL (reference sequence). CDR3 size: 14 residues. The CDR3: CASSQVPNTGELFF. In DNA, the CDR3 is TGTGCCAGCAGCCAAGTCCCGAACACCGGGGAGCTGTTTTTT. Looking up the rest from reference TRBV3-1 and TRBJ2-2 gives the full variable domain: DTAVSQTPKYLVTQMGNDKSIKCEQNLGHDTMYWYKQDSKKFLKIMFSYNNKELIINETVPNRFSPKSPDKAHLNLHINSLELGDSAVYFCASSQVPNTGELFFGEGSRLTVL.

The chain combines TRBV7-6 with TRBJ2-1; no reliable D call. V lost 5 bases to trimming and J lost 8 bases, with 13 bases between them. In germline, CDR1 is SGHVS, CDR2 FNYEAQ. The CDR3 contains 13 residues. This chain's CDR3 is CASSPPSWDEQFF. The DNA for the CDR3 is TGTGCCAGCAGCCCCCCTTCCTGGGATGAGCAGTTCTTC.

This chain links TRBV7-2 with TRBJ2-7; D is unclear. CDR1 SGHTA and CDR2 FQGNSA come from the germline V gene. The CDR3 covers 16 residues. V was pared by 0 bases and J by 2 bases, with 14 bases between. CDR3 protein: CASSLAVGTPTYEQYF. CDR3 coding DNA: TGTGCCAGCAGCTTAGCGGTGGGAACACCCACCTACGAGCAGTACTTC.

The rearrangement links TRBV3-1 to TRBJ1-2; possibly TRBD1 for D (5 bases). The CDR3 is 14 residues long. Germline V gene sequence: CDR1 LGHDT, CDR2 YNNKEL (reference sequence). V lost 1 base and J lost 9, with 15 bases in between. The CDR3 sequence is CASSQGPRDKRYTF. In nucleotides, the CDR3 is TGTGCCAGCAGCCAAGGCCCCAGGGATAAGCGCTACACCTTC.

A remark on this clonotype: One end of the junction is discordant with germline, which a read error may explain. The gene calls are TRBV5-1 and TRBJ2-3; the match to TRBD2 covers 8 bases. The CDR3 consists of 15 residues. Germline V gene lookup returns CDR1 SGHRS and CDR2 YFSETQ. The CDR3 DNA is TGCGCCAGCAGCTTGGGAGCGGGGGACACAGATATGCAGTATTTT. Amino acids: CASSLGAGDTDMQYF. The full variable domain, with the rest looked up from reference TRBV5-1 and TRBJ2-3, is KAGVTQTPRYLIKTRGQQVTLSCSPISGHRSVSWYQQTPGQGLQFLFEYFSETQRNKGNFPGRFSGRQFSNSRSEMNVSTLELGDSALYLCASSLGAGDTDMQYFGPGTRLTVL.

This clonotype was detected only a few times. The CDR3 nucleotides are TGTGCCAGCAGCTTAGAACAGGGGGCCTACGAGCAGTACTTC. Translating it yields CASSLEQGAYEQYF. The V call is TRBV7-9, the J call TRBJ2-7; 8 bases are a match to TRBD1. V was pared by 1 base and J by 2 bases, with 1 base of the junction left unmatched. Per the germline V gene, CDR1 is SEHNR and CDR2 is FQNEAQ (reference sequence). This CDR3 region has 14 residues.

The CDR3 nucleotides read TGCGCCAGCAGCCAAGATCGTGAACTAGCGGGGGCCAGCTCCTACGAGCAGTACTTC. It encodes CASSQDRELAGASSYEQYF. J is TRBJ2-7 and V is TRBV4-1; 11 positions match TRBD2. CDR3 length: 19 residues. V was clipped by 0 bases and J by 0 bases; unmatched bases: 10. CDR1 is MGHRA and CDR2 is YSYEKL in the germline V gene.

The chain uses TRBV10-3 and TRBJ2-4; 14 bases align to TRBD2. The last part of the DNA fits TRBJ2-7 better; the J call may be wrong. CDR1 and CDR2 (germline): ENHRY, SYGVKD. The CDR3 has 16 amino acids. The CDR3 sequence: CAISSYGLAGGYEQYF. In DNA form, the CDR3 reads TGTGCCATCAGTTCATACGGACTAGCGGGAGGTTACGAGCAGTACTTC.

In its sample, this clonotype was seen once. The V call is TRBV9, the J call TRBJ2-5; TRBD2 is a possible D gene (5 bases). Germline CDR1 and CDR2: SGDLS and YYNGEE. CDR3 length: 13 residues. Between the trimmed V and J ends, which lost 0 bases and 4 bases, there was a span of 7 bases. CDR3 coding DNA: TGTGCCAGCAGCGTAGCGGGAATAGAGACCCAGTACTTC. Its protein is CASSVAGIETQYF.

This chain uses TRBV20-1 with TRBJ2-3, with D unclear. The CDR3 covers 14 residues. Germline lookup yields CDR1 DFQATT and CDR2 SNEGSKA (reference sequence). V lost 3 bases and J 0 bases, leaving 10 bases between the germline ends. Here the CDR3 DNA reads TGCAGTGCTAGTGCCGGTACTAGCACAGATACGCAGTATTTT. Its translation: CSASAGTSTDTQYF.

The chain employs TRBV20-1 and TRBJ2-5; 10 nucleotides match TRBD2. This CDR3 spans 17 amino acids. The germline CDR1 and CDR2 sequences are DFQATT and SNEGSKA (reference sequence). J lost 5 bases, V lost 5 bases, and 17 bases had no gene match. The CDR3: CSAGELTAGGPYETQYF. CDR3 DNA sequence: TGCAGTGCTGGGGAATTAACAGCGGGGGGGCCTTATGAGACCCAGTACTTC.

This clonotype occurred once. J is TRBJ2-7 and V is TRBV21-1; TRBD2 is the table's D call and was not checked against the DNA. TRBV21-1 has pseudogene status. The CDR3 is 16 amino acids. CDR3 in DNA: TGTGCCAGCAGCAAAGCGGTAGCGGGAGCGAACTACGAGCAGTACTTC. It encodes CASSKAVAGANYEQYF.

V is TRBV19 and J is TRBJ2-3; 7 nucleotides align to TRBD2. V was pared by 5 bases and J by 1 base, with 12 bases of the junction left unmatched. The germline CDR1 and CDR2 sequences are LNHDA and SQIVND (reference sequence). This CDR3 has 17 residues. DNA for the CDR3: TGTGCCAGTAGTCTACAACCTAGCGGCTACCGCACAGATACGCAGTATTTT. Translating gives CASSLQPSGYRTDTQYF. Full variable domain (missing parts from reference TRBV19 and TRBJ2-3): DGGITQSPKYLFRKEGQNVTLSCEQNLNHDAMYWYRQDPGQGLRLIYYSQIVNDFQKGDIAEGYSVSREKKESFPLTVTSAQKNPTAFYLCASSLQPSGYRTDTQYFGPGTRLTVL.

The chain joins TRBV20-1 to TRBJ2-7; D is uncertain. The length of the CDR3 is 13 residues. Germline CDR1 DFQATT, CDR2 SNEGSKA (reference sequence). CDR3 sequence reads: CSLRQADSYEQYF. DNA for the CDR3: TGCAGCCTACGGCAGGCGGACTCCTACGAGCAGTACTTC.

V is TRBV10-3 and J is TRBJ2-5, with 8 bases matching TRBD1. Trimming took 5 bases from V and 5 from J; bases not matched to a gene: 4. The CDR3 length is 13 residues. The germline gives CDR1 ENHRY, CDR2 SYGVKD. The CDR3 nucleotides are TGTGCCATCAGTCAGGGGGCCGGGGAGACCCAGTACTTC. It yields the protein CAISQGAGETQYF.